The 7 T cell receptor beta chains listed next were all sequenced from one sample in a study of cytomegalovirus exposure and HLA in healthy donors. With 60 Vbeta and 13 Jbeta primers, the PCR was carried out. Repertoires were generated with immunoSEQ multiplex PCR, while TCRdb's copy carries only in-frame clones and drops some. This table has about 130,000 clones, 70% to 85% appearing once. Sequenced input: PBMCs. Source of these receptors: a man aged 40-55 years in good health and CMV-seropositive.

The rearrangement links TRBV6-1 to TRBJ1-6; D is unclear. The CDR3 runs 13 residues. CDR1 is MNHNS and CDR2 is SASEGT in the germline V gene. V was cut by 8 bases and J by 8 bases, with 13 bases left in between. CDR3 residues: CASGSIWDSPLHF. In nucleotides, the CDR3 is TGTGCCAGCGGGAGTATATGGGATTCACCCCTCCACTTT.

This chain connects TRBV10-3 to TRBJ2-5; D not resolved. Deletions cut 3 bases from V and 2 bases from J, with 4 bases between. Germline loops: CDR1 ENHRY, CDR2 SYGVKD. The CDR3 loop spans 12 amino acids. The CDR3 coding sequence is TGTGCCATCAGTGAACAGCAAGAGACCCAGTACTTC. Translated, it gives CAISEQQETQYF.

This chain uses TRBV5-1 with TRBJ2-7, with 7 bases fitting TRBD2. V trimming: 2 bases; J trimming: 5 bases; junction bases outside the gene matches: 7. Germline CDR1 and CDR2: SGHRS and YFSETQ. The CDR3 length is 14 residues. The CDR3 loop reads CASSLTAGADEQYF. Written as DNA, the CDR3 is TGCGCCAGCAGCTTAACGGCGGGAGCAGACGAGCAGTACTTC.

The chain has TRBV28 and TRBJ1-2, with no clear D. V was clipped by 4 bases and J by 8 bases, with 11 bases between them. Germline V gene data show CDR1 as MDHEN and CDR2 as SYDVKM. This CDR3 has 12 amino acids. CDR3 region: CASSSSFLGYTF. CDR3 DNA: TGTGCCAGCAGTTCTTCCTTTCTGGGCTACACCTTC.

CDR3 amino acids: CASSIDSAGSSYNEQFF. The CDR3, as DNA: TGTGCCAGTAGTATAGACTCAGCGGGCAGCTCCTACAATGAGCAGTTCTTC. This chain links TRBV19 with TRBJ2-1, with D possibly matching TRBD2 (6 bases). The length of the CDR3 is 17 residues. Germline CDR1 LNHDA, CDR2 SQIVND (reference sequence). V lost 0 bases and J 0 bases, leaving 12 bases between the germline ends.

The chain links TRBV30 to TRBJ1-1; D is unclear. The CDR3 extends over 13 amino acids. Germline CDR1 reads GTSNPN; CDR2 reads SVGIG (reference sequence). The V end was cut by 5 bases, the J end by 2 bases, with 12 bases between. CDR3 coding DNA: TGTGCCTGGCTCCGGGGTGCTAACACTGAAGCTTTCTTT. It codes for CAWLRGANTEAFF.

The chain combines TRBV5-1 with TRBJ2-3, with 14 positions matching TRBD2. In germline, CDR1 is SGHRS, CDR2 YFSETQ. V shed 4 bases and J 4 bases; nucleotides not matched to a gene: 5. The CDR3 extends over 16 amino acids. The CDR3 protein is CASSTGLAGVADTQYF. CDR3 bases: TGCGCCAGCAGCACGGGACTAGCGGGAGTGGCAGATACGCAGTATTTT. Full variable domain (remainder filled in from reference TRBV5-1 and TRBJ2-3): KAGVTQTPRYLIKTRGQQVTLSCSPISGHRSVSWYQQTPGQGLQFLFEYFSETQRNKGNFPGRFSGRQFSNSRSEMNVSTLELGDSALYLCASSTGLAGVADTQYFGPGTRLTVL.